The T cell receptor beta chain under discussion was sequenced for a study of cytomegalovirus exposure and HLA in healthy donors. Germline lookup yields CDR1 SGHRS and CDR2 YFSETQ. V was clipped by 4 bases and J by 5 bases; unmatched bases: 6. The CDR3 spans 15 residues. PCR used 60 Vbeta primers and 13 Jbeta primers. TCRdb's table, derived via immunoSEQ multiplex PCR, lists solely in-frame clones and lacks some. Counted here are tens of thousands of clones, about 80% occurring once; the ten biggest clones make up under 0.75%. Donors were ostensibly healthy at sampling, although undocumented immune exposures were probable. Study-level points and caveats: A missense DCLRE1C variant was associated with V- and J-gene trimming of TCR beta chains in a later analysis, and an independent cohort replicated the association. Productive rates of about 90% or about 30% were seen for most TCR beta V segments in an earlier analysis. Upon later analysis, TCR association rates were observed to vary by HLA locus, being highest for DRB1 and lowest for HLA-C.

A word on this clone: Antigen specificity is unknown.

Sample: PBMCs. The V gene is TRBV5-1, the J gene TRBJ2-7; 13 positions match TRBD2. The TCR sequence derives from a man aged 25 to 40 in good health and CMV-seronegative. The CDR3 DNA is TGCGCCAGCAGCCTCCCCGGGACTAGCGGGGACGAGCAGTACTTC. Translating it yields CASSLPGTSGDEQYF.